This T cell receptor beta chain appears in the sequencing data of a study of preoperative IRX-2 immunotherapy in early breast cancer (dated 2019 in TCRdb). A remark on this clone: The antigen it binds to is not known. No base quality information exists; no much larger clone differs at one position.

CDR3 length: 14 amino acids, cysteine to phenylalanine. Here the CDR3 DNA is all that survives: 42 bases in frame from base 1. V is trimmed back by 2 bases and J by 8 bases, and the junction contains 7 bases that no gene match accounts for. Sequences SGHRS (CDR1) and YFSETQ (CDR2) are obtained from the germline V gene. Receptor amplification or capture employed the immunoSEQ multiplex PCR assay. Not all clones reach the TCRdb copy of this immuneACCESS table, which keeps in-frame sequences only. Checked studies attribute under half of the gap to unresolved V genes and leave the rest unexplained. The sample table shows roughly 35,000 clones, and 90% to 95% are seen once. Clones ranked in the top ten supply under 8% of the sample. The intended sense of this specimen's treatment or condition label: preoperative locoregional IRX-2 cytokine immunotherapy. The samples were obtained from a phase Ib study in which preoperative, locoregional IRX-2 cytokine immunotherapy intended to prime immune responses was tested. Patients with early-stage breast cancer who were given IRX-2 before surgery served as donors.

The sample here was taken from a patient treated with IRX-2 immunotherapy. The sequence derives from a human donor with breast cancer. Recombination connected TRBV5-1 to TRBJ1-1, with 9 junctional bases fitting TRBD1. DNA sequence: TGCGCCAGCAGCTTTCGGACAGGGGAGATAGAAGCTTTCTTT. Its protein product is CASSFRTGEIEAFF.